This T cell receptor (beta chain) was observed in a study of cytomegalovirus exposure and HLA in healthy donors. Study-level results: A few CMV-associated chains were confirmed in vitro to be specific for CMV antigens.

This clone was picked up one time. As yet, its antigen is unknown. Amplification used 60 Vbeta primers and 13 Jbeta primers. Assay: immunoSEQ multiplex PCR; the TCRdb copy retains only in-frame clones and omits some. Of 100,000 to 150,000 clones listed, around three quarters are singletons. The specimen sequenced was PBMCs. The source is a woman in her 40s in good health and CMV-seronegative.

CDR3 bases: TGTGCCAGCAGCCAAGATCGACTAGCCTCAGATACGCAGTATTTT. It encodes CASSQDRLASDTQYF. This chain links TRBV4-2 with TRBJ2-3; TRBD2 agrees at 7 bases. Unmatched junction bases numbered 4, after V lost 0 bases and J lost 4 bases. Per germline, CDR1 LGHNA and CDR2 YNFKEQ. The CDR3 runs to 15 residues.